Below, 32 T cell receptor beta chains from the same sample are listed, as sequenced in a study of blood T cell repertoires in COVID-19. Repertoires were generated with immunoSEQ multiplex PCR, while TCRdb's copy carries only in-frame clones and drops some. Of about 48,000 clones detected, roughly nine tenths appear once; the ten largest clones hold 28%. Specimen: peripheral blood. Receptor source: a woman older than 75 with acute or convalescent COVID-19.

The chain has TRBV5-1 and TRBJ2-3; 7 bases fit TRBD1. From germline, CDR1 is SGHRS and CDR2 YFSETQ. V shed 4 bases, J shed 6 bases, and the junction held 8 bases outside the gene matches. This CDR3 comprises 14 residues. CDR3 sequence: CASSPTTRGDTQYF. The CDR3, as DNA: TGCGCCAGCAGCCCTACGACCAGGGGGGATACGCAGTATTTT.

The rearrangement joins TRBV18 to TRBJ2-1; TRBD2 is a possible D gene (7 bases). Germline V lookup: CDR1 KGHSH, CDR2 LQKENI. This CDR3 contains 15 residues. The V gene lost 1 base and the J gene lost 5 bases, with 12 bases spanning the gap. The CDR3 DNA follows: TGTGCCAGCTCACCACAGGGGGGGCCGCACAATGAGCAGTTCTTC. This codes for CASSPQGGPHNEQFF.

V and J are TRBV3-1 (or the pseudogene TRBV3-2) and TRBJ2-3; 12 bases are shared with TRBD2. Germline trimming cut 2 bases from V and 9 bases from J; bases unmatched to any gene: 6. Germline V CDR1 and CDR2: LGHDT, YNNKEL (reference sequence). CDR3 size: 15 residues. CDR3 nucleotide sequence: TGTGCCAGCAGCCAACCTAGCGGGGGGGCAGGGACGCAGTATTTT. The encoded protein is CASSQPSGGAGTQYF.

This clone was seen more than once but under ten times. The V and J genes are TRBV5-1 and TRBJ1-1; tentative D call: TRBD1 (5 bases). The V end was cut by 2 bases, the J end by 2 bases, with 10 bases between. Germline lookup yields CDR1 SGHRS and CDR2 YFSETQ. CDR3 length: 14 amino acids. The CDR3 reads CASSLRGGNTEAFF. The CDR3 region has the DNA TGCGCCAGCAGCTTACGGGGGGGTAACACTGAAGCTTTCTTT.

CDR3 nucleotide sequence: TGTGCCAGTAGTATACGGAGGGCCGCTGAAGCTTTCTTT. Protein: CASSIRRAAEAFF. V gene TRBV19 combines with J gene TRBJ1-1; no clear D. Germline-derived CDR1 and CDR2 are LNHDA and SQIVND (reference sequence). This CDR3 has 13 amino acids. V was pared by 2 bases and J by 6 bases, with 10 bases between.

CDR3 nucleotide sequence: TGTGCCAGCAGTTATCTGTGGGGGGGGAACACAGATACGCAGTATTTT. Its protein is CASSYLWGGNTDTQYF. The rearrangement links TRBV6-5 to TRBJ2-3; TRBD2 matches 7 bases. Germline V CDR1 and CDR2: MNHEY, SVGAGI. The CDR3 has 16 amino acids. The V segment lost 3 bases and the J segment 2 bases; nucleotides outside the gene matches: 8.

The genes are TRBV2 and TRBJ2-5, with no clear D. Trimming took off 4 bases at V and 1 base at J, with 7 bases between the two ends. Per germline, CDR1 SNHLY and CDR2 FYNNEI. The CDR3 totals 13 residues. The CDR3 is CASSAVPQETQYF. The CDR3, as DNA: TGTGCCAGCAGTGCAGTCCCCCAAGAGACCCAGTACTTC.

The V and J genes are TRBV6-2 or TRBV6-3 and TRBJ1-6; no reliable D call. Germline CDR1 is MNHEY and CDR2 is SVGEGT. V lost 6 bases and J 7 bases, leaving 16 bases between the germline ends. The CDR3 is 15 residues long. CDR3 residues: CASSQLREGNSPLHF. The CDR3 DNA sequence: TGTGCCAGCAGCCAGTTGAGGGAGGGAAATTCACCCCTCCACTTT.

The V and J genes are TRBV5-1 and TRBJ2-2; 9 bases agree with TRBD2. Trimming removed 0 bases from V and 10 bases from J; junction bases left unmatched: 7. The CDR3 loop spans 15 amino acids. Germline CDR1 SGHRS, CDR2 YFSETQ. Here the CDR3 reads CASSLALAGRVELFF. For the CDR3, the DNA is TGCGCCAGCAGCTTGGCCCTAGCGGGGCGTGTGGAGCTGTTTTTT.

CDR3 in DNA: TGTGCCAGCAGTGAACCTAGCGAGACCCAGTACTTC. Protein sequence: CASSEPSETQYF. The chain joins TRBV25-1 to TRBJ2-5; D may be TRBD2 (5 bases). The CDR3 is 12 amino acids. Germline assignment: CDR1 MGHDK and CDR2 SYGVNS. Deletions cut 2 bases from V and 5 bases from J, with 6 bases between.

The gene calls are TRBV27 and TRBJ1-6, with D uncertain. V lost 0 bases and J 8 bases, leaving 14 bases between the germline ends. Germline CDR1 MNHEY, CDR2 SMNVEV (reference sequence). CDR3 size: 16 residues. The CDR3 DNA reads as TGTGCCAGCAGTTTATCGTTGAGCCAGGTAGATTCACCCCTCCACTTT. It translates to CASSLSLSQVDSPLHF.

The rearrangement links TRBV10-3 to TRBJ2-1, with TRBD2 matching over 9 bases. The trim removed 7 bases at V and 7 bases at J, leaving 11 bases unmatched. The CDR3 runs to 15 residues. Germline V lookup: CDR1 ENHRY, CDR2 SYGVKD. In DNA form, the CDR3 reads TGTGCCATCACCAACAGCGGGGGGCCGGGGAATGAGCAGTTCTTC. This gives the protein CAITNSGGPGNEQFF.

The V call is TRBV5-1, the J call TRBJ1-3; tentative D call: TRBD1 (6 bases). CDR3 length equals 18 residues. Trimming took off 0 bases at V and 0 bases at J, with 16 bases between the two ends. Germline V CDR1 and CDR2: SGHRS, YFSETQ. The CDR3 DNA sequence: TGCGCCAGCAGCTTGGTGTTTCAGGGGATAACCTCTGGAAACACCATATATTTT. Its translation: CASSLVFQGITSGNTIYF. Together with reference TRBV5-1 and TRBJ1-3, the CDR3 gives the full variable domain: KAGVTQTPRYLIKTRGQQVTLSCSPISGHRSVSWYQQTPGQGLQFLFEYFSETQRNKGNFPGRFSGRQFSNSRSEMNVSTLELGDSALYLCASSLVFQGITSGNTIYFGEGSWLTVV.

This chain connects TRBV6-5 to TRBJ1-2, with D possibly TRBD1 on 6 matching bases. The CDR3 loop spans 15 amino acids. Germline values: CDR1 MNHEY, CDR2 SVGAGI. V shed 5 bases and J shed 6 bases, with 19 bases lying between them. The CDR3 reads CASSTSGAMNHGYTF. DNA of the CDR3: TGTGCCAGCAGTACCTCAGGGGCGATGAACCATGGCTACACCTTC.

The gene calls are TRBV4-1 and TRBJ2-2; a weak D match, TRBD2 (6 bases). The CDR3 consists of 21 residues. Germline values: CDR1 MGHRA, CDR2 YSYEKL. V was pared by 1 base and J by 8 bases, with 32 bases between. The CDR3 nucleotides read TGCGCCAGCAGCCAAGTTCGGGTGCCATCGGGAGCCCGGGGGTCGAAAGGGGAGCTGTTTTTT. It yields the protein CASSQVRVPSGARGSKGELFF.

CDR3 loop: CASSFLSGGPGEQFF. CDR3 nucleotides: TGTGCCAGCAGCTTCCTTAGCGGGGGCCCCGGTGAGCAGTTCTTC. The V gene is TRBV11-3, the J gene TRBJ2-1, with TRBD2 matching 9 bases. The CDR3 runs to 15 residues. Germline-derived CDR1 and CDR2 are SGHNT and YENEEA. With V trimmed by 3 bases and J by 9 bases, 9 bases remained unmatched.

The gene calls are TRBV7-8 and TRBJ2-7, with D hard to call. V was cut by 5 bases and J by 3 bases, with 5 bases left in between. The germline V gene encodes CDR1 SGHVS and CDR2 FQNEAQ. The CDR3 extends over 11 amino acids. CDR3 protein: CASSPLYEQYF. The CDR3 DNA is TGTGCCAGCAGCCCTCTCTACGAGCAGTACTTC. Together with reference TRBV7-8 and TRBJ2-7, the CDR3 gives the full variable domain: GAGVSQSPRYKVAKRGQDVALRCDPISGHVSLFWYQQALGQGPEFLTYFQNEAQLDKSGLPSDRFFAERPEGSVSTLKIQRTQQEDSAVYLCASSPLYEQYFGPGTRLTVT.

CDR3 in amino acids: CAGRQSQETQYF. CDR3 coding DNA: TGTGCCGGTAGACAGTCCCAAGAGACCCAGTACTTC. The gene calls are TRBV2 and TRBJ2-5, with D perhaps TRBD1 (5 bases). Between the trimmed V and J ends, which lost 11 bases and 1 base, there was a span of 11 bases. Per the germline V gene, CDR1 is SNHLY and CDR2 is FYNNEI. This CDR3 contains 12 residues.

J is TRBJ2-3 and V is TRBV7-2; 8 bases match TRBD2. Germline values: CDR1 SGHTA, CDR2 FQGNSA. The CDR3 is 15 residues long. The ends lost 2 bases at V and 3 bases at J; junction bases unmatched: 4. Here the CDR3 reads CASSLPVAGTDTQYF. The DNA of the CDR3 is TGTGCCAGCAGCTTACCGGTAGCGGGAACAGATACGCAGTATTTT.

This clone has a handful of counts. The chain uses TRBV25-1 and TRBJ1-4, with D possibly being TRBD1 (6 bases). There are 15 residues in the CDR3. The V gene lost 4 bases and the J gene lost 4 bases, with 13 bases spanning the gap. The V gene's germline CDR1 is MGHDK and CDR2 SYGVNS. The CDR3 is CASSVSDRHNEKLFF. The CDR3 coding sequence is TGTGCCAGCAGTGTTTCGGACAGACATAATGAAAAACTGTTTTTT.

The chain uses TRBV28 and TRBJ2-1, with a weak D call TRBD1 (5 bases). The CDR3 runs to 15 residues. Germline V gene lookup returns CDR1 MDHEN and CDR2 SYDVKM. V was cut by 2 bases and J by 7 bases, with 15 bases left in between. The CDR3 sequence is CASSLMETELNEQFF. Here the CDR3 DNA reads TGTGCCAGCAGTTTAATGGAGACAGAACTTAATGAGCAGTTCTTC.

This clone was observed a handful of times. This chain links TRBV7-2 with TRBJ2-5; D is perhaps TRBD2 (5 bases). This CDR3 region has 13 residues. Trimming took off 7 bases at V and 1 base at J, with 10 bases between the two ends. Germline V gene lookup returns CDR1 SGHTA and CDR2 FQGNSA. The CDR3, as DNA: TGTGCCAGCAACCCCGGGATCCAAGAGACCCAGTACTTC. Translation gives CASNPGIQETQYF.

This rearrangement joins TRBV6-2 or TRBV6-3 to TRBJ2-3; TRBD2 matches at 8 bases. J gave up 2 bases and V 5 bases, and 18 bases lay outside the gene matches. The germline V gene has CDR1 MNHEY and CDR2 SVGEGT. This CDR3 has 19 residues. The CDR3 coding sequence is TGTGCCAGCAGTCGCGAGGGAGCGGGGGCCCGGGCTATCACAGATACGCAGTATTTT. This codes for CASSREGAGARAITDTQYF.

CDR3 nucleotides: TGTGCCAGCAGCTTGGCCTGGGGAAACACCATATATTTT. Translating gives CASSLAWGNTIYF. The gene calls are TRBV7-2 and TRBJ1-3; no clear D. Per germline, CDR1 SGHTA and CDR2 FQGNSA. The CDR3 covers 13 residues. V lost 3 bases, J lost 4 bases, and 7 bases lay in between.

The V gene is TRBV5-6, the J gene TRBJ1-6, with D tentatively TRBD1 (6 bases). The V end was cut by 4 bases, the J end by 10 bases, with 12 bases between. This CDR3 spans 13 amino acids. Germline values: CDR1 SGHDT, CDR2 YYEEEE. The CDR3 reads CASSRVQGSPLHF. In nucleotides, the CDR3 is TGTGCCAGCAGCCGCGTCCAGGGGTCACCCCTCCACTTT.

The CDR3 sequence: CASSPGTVSAYGYTF. The CDR3 nucleotides read TGTGCCAGCAGCCCAGGGACAGTTAGTGCCTATGGCTACACCTTC. This chain connects TRBV5-6 to TRBJ1-2; TRBD1 aligns across 7 bases. Looked up from germline, CDR1 is SGHDT and CDR2 is YYEEEE. The ends lost 4 bases at V and 4 bases at J; junction bases unmatched: 10. The CDR3 has 15 residues.

V gene TRBV3-1 (or the pseudogene TRBV3-2) combines with J gene TRBJ2-1; D possibly corresponds to TRBD1 (6 bases). In germline, CDR1 is LGHDT, CDR2 YNNKEL (reference sequence). V lost 1 base and J lost 13, with 8 bases in between. The CDR3 is made up of 11 amino acids. CDR3 amino acids: CASSQGTVQFF. The DNA for the CDR3 is TGTGCCAGCAGCCAAGGGACAGTACAGTTCTTC.

CDR3 nucleotide sequence: TGCGCCAGCAGCTTGACGGCAGGGAACAATGAGCAGTTCTTC. Its translation is CASSLTAGNNEQFF. This rearrangement joins TRBV5-1 to TRBJ2-1; D is perhaps TRBD1 (5 bases). Germline-derived CDR1 and CDR2 are SGHRS and YFSETQ. The CDR3 consists of 14 residues. V gave up 1 base and J gave up 5 bases, with 10 bases separating them.

The genes are TRBV7-6 and TRBJ2-3; 7 nucleotides align to TRBD1. This CDR3 has 14 residues. V dropped 5 bases and J dropped 1; count of bases not matched to a gene: 3. CDR1 is SGHVS and CDR2 is FNYEAQ in the germline V gene. As DNA, the CDR3 is TGTGCCAGCAGCGGGGACAGCCGCACAGATACGCAGTATTTT. Encoded protein: CASSGDSRTDTQYF.

This clone has only one observation. This chain uses TRBV13 with TRBJ1-3; 10 bases are shared with TRBD1. The CDR3 is made up of 15 amino acids. After removal of 5 bases from V and 4 bases from J, the junction contained 5 bases not matched to a gene. The germline V gene encodes CDR1 PRHDT and CDR2 FYEKMQ (reference sequence). The CDR3 loop reads CASSARDRGGNTIYF. CDR3 bases: TGTGCCAGCAGCGCCCGGGACAGGGGAGGAAACACCATATATTTT.

Here the CDR3 reads CSAGPGDIQYF. The CDR3, as DNA: TGCAGTGCAGGGCCCGGGGACATTCAGTACTTC. The chain is built from TRBV20-1 and TRBJ2-4, with a weak D call TRBD2 (5 bases). The V end lost 6 bases, the J end lost 8 bases, and 11 bases lay between the germline ends. CDR1 DFQATT and CDR2 SNEGSKA come from the germline V gene (reference sequence). CDR3 length: 11 residues.

In its sample, this clone was seen a few times. The chain employs TRBV18 and TRBJ1-5, with 7 bases lining up with TRBD1. V dropped 6 bases and J dropped 3; count of bases not matched to a gene: 8. This CDR3 spans 15 amino acids. CDR1 and CDR2 (germline): KGHSH, LQKENI. The DNA for the CDR3 is TGTGCCAGCTCTCCTACAGGGGCTCCCAATCAGCCCCAGCATTTT. Amino acid sequence: CASSPTGAPNQPQHF.